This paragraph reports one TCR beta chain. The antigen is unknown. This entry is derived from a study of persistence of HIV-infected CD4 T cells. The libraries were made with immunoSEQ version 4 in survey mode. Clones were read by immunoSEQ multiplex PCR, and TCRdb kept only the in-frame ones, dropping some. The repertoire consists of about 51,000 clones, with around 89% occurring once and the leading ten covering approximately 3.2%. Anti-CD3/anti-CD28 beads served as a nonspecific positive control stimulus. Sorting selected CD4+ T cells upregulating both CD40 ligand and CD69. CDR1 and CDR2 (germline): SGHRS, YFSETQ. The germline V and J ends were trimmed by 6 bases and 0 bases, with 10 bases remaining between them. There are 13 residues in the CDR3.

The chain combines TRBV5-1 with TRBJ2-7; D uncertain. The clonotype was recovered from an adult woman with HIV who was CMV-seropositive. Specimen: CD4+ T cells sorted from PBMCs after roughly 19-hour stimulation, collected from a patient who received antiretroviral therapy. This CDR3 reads CASKSESSYEQYF. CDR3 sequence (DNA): TGCGCCAGCAAGTCCGAGAGCTCCTACGAGCAGTACTTC. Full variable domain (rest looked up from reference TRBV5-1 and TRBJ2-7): KAGVTQTPRYLIKTRGQQVTLSCSPISGHRSVSWYQQTPGQGLQFLFEYFSETQRNKGNFPGRFSGRQFSNSRSEMNVSTLELGDSALYLCASKSESSYEQYFGPGTRLTVT.